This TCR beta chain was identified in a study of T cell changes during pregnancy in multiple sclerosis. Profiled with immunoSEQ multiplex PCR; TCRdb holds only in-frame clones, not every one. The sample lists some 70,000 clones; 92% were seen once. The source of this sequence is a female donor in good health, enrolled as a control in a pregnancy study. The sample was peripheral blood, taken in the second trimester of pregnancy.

In nucleotides, the CDR3 is TGTGCCAGCAGCCATGGACTAGCGGGAGATGAGCAGTTCTTC. This gives the protein CASSHGLAGDEQFF. The gene calls are TRBV5-8 and TRBJ2-1, with 13 bases that match TRBD2. V shed 4 bases, J shed 8 bases, and the junction held 3 bases outside the gene matches. The CDR3 has 14 amino acids. Germline V lookup: CDR1 SGHTS, CDR2 YDEGEE. The full variable domain, its missing parts supplied by reference TRBV5-8 and TRBJ2-1, is EAGVTQSPTHLIKTRGQQATLRCSPISGHTSVYWYQQALGLGLQFLLWYDEGEERNRGNFPPRFSGRQFPNYSSELNVNALELEDSALYLCASSHGLAGDEQFFGPGTRLTVL.